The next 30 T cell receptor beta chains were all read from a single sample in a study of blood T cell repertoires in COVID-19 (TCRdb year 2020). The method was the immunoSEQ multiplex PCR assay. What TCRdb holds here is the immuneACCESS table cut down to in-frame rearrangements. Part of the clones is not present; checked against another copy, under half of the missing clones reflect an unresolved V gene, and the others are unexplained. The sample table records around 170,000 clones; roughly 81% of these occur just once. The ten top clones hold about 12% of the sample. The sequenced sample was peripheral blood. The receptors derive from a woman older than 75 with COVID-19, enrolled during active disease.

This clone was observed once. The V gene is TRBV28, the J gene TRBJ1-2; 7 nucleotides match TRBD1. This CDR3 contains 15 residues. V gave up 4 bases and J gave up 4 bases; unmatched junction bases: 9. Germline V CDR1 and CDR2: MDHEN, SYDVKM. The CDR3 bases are TGTGCCAGCAGTTACTCAGGGGGTTCCGGCTATGGCTACACCTTC. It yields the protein CASSYSGGSGYGYTF.

The CDR3 spells CASSLAPDSPLHF. The CDR3, as DNA: TGTGCCAGCAGCTTGGCGCCAGATTCACCCCTCCACTTT. The chain couples TRBV5-4 to TRBJ1-6, with D unresolved. The CDR3 totals 13 residues. The V end lost 0 bases, the J end lost 8 bases, and 6 bases lay between the germline ends. Germline-derived CDR1 and CDR2 are SGHNT and YYREEE (reference sequence). Drawing the rest from reference TRBV5-4 and TRBJ1-6, the complete variable domain is ETGVTQSPTHLIKTRGQQVTLRCSSQSGHNTVSWYQQALGQGPQFIFQYYREEENGRGNFPPRFSGLQFPNYSSELNVNALELDDSALYLCASSLAPDSPLHFGNGTRLTVT.

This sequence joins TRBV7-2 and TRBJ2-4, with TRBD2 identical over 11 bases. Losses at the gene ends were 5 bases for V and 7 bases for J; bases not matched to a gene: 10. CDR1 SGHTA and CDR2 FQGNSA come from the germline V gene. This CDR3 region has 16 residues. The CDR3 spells CASSLSTSGIRNIQYF. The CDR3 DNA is TGTGCCAGCAGCCTATCGACTAGCGGGATCAGGAACATTCAGTACTTC.

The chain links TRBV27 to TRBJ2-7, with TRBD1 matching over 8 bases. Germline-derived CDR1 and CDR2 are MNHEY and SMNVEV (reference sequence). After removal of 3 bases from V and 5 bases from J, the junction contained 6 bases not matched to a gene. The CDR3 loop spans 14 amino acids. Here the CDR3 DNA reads TGTGCCAGCAGTTTGGGACAGGCAAGTAACGAGCAGTACTTC. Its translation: CASSLGQASNEQYF.

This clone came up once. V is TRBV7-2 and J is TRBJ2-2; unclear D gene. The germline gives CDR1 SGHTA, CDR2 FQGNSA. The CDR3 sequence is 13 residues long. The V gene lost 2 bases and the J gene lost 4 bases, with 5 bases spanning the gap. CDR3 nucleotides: TGTGCCAGCAGCTTACCCTCCACCGGGGAGCTGTTTTTT. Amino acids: CASSLPSTGELFF.

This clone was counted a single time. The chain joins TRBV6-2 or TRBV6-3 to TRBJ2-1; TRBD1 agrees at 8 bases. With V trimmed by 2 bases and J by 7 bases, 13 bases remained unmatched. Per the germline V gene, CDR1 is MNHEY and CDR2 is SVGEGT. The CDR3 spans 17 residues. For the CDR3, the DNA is TGTGCCAGCAGTTACCCCACCCACACAAACAGGGGGAATGAGCAGTTCTTC. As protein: CASSYPTHTNRGNEQFF.

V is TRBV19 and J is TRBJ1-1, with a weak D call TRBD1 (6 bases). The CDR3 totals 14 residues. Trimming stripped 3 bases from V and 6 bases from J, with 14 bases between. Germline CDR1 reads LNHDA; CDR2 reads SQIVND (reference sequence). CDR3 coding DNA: TGTGCCAGTAGTATTTTGACAGGAGGCTCTGAAGCTTTCTTT. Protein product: CASSILTGGSEAFF. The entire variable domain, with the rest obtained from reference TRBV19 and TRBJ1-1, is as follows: DGGITQSPKYLFRKEGQNVTLSCEQNLNHDAMYWYRQDPGQGLRLIYYSQIVNDFQKGDIAEGYSVSREKKESFPLTVTSAQKNPTAFYLCASSILTGGSEAFFGQGTRLTVV.

CDR3 region: CASSLGLAGGRGEQFF. The DNA for the CDR3 is TGTGCCAGCAGCTTAGGACTAGCGGGGGGAAGGGGGGAGCAGTTCTTC. The chain recombines TRBV11-2 with TRBJ2-1; 13 bases match TRBD2. V shed 1 base and J 10 bases; nucleotides not matched to a gene: 7. The CDR3 consists of 16 residues. Per germline, CDR1 SGHAT and CDR2 FQNNGV.

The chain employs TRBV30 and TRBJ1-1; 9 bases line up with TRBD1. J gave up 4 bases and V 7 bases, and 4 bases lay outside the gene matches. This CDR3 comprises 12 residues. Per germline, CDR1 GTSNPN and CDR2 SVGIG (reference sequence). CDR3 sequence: CASGTGSTEAFF. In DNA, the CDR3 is TGTGCCTCCGGGACAGGGTCCACTGAAGCTTTCTTT.

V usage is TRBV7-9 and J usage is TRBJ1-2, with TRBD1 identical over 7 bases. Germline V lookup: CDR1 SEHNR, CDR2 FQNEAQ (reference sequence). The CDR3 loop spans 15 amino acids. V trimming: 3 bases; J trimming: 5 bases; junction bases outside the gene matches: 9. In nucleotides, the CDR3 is TGTGCCAGCAGCTTCTCACACAGGGGACTTTATGGCTACACCTTC. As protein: CASSFSHRGLYGYTF.

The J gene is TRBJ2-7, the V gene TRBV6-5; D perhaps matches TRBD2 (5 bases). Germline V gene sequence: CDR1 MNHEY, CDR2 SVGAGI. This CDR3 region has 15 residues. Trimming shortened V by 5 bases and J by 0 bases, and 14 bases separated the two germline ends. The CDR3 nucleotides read TGTGCCAGCAGTCCTCTAGACTACCGCTCCTACGAGCAGTACTTC. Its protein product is CASSPLDYRSYEQYF.

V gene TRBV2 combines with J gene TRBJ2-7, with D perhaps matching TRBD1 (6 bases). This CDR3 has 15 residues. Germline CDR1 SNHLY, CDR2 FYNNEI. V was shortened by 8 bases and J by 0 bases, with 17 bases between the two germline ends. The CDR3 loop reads CASHRDRQTSYEQYF. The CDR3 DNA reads TGTGCCAGCCACAGGGACCGACAAACCTCCTACGAGCAGTACTTC.

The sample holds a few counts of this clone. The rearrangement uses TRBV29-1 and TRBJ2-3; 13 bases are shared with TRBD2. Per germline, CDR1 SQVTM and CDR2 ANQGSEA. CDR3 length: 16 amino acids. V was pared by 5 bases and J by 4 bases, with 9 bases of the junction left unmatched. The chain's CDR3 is CSVPVSLAGGPDTQYF. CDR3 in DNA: TGCAGCGTTCCTGTCTCACTAGCGGGAGGGCCAGATACGCAGTATTTT.

This CDR3 reads CARPGQGTYEQYF. The CDR3 DNA follows: TGTGCCAGACCGGGACAGGGTACCTACGAGCAGTACTTC. V is TRBV19 and J is TRBJ2-7; TRBD1 agrees at 9 bases. V trimming: 9 bases; J trimming: 2 bases; junction bases outside the gene matches: 5. The CDR3 is made up of 13 amino acids. Germline V gene lookup returns CDR1 LNHDA and CDR2 SQIVND (reference sequence).

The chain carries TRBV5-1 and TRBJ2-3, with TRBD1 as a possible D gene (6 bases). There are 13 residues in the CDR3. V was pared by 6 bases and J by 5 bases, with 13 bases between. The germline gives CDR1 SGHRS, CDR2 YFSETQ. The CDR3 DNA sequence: TGCGCCAGCAACCTACAGGGCAGAGATACGCAGTATTTT. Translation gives CASNLQGRDTQYF.

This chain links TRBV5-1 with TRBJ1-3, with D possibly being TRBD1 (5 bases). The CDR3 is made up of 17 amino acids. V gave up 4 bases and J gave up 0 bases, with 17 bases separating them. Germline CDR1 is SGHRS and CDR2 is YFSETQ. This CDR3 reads CASSLLGGSGSGNTIYF. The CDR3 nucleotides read TGCGCCAGCAGCCTGTTGGGGGGGTCAGGCTCTGGAAACACCATATATTTT.

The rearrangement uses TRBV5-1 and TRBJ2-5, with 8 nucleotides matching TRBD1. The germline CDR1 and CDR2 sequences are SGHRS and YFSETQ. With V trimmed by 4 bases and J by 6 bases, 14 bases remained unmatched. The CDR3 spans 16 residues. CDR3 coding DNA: TGCGCCAGCAGCACTGCGACCGGGACAGGAGGGAAGACCCAGTACTTC. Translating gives CASSTATGTGGKTQYF.

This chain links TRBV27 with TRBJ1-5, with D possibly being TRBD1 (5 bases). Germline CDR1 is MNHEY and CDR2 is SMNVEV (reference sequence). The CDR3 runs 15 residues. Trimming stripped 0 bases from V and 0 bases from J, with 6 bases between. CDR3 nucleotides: TGTGCCAGCAGTTTATCAGGGGATAGCAATCAGCCCCAGCATTTT. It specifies CASSLSGDSNQPQHF.

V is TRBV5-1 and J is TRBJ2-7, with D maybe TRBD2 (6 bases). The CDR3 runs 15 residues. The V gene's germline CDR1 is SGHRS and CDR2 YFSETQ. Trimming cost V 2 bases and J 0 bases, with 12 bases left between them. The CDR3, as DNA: TGCGCCAGCAGCTTATGGGGGGATAGCTCCTACGAGCAGTACTTC. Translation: CASSLWGDSSYEQYF.

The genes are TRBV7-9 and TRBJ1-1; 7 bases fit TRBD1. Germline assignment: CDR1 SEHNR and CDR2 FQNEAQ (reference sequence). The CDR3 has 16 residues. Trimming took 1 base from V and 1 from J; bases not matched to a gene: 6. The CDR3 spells CASSLVSTGPNTEAFF. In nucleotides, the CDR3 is TGTGCCAGCAGCTTAGTATCGACAGGGCCGAACACTGAAGCTTTCTTT.

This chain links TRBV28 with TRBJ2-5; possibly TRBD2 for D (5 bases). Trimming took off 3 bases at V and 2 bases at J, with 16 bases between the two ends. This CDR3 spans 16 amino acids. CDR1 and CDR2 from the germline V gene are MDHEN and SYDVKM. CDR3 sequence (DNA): TGTGCCAGCAGTTTGGGTGAGGGAGAGTATCAAGAGACCCAGTACTTC. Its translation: CASSLGEGEYQETQYF.

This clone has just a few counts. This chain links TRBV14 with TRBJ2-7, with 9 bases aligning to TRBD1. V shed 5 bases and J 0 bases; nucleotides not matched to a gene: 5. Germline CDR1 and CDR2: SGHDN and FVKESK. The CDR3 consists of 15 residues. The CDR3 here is CASSGQGTLSYEQYF. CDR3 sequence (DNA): TGTGCCAGCAGCGGACAGGGGACACTCTCCTACGAGCAGTACTTC.

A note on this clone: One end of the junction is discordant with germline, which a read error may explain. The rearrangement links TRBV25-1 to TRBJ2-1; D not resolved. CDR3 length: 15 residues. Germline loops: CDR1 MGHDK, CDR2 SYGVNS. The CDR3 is CANSEYGRLDNEQFF. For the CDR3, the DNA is TGTGCCAACAGTGAGTACGGCAGGTTAGACAATGAGCAGTTCTTC. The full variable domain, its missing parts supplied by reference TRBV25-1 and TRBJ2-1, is EADIYQTPRYLVIGTGKKITLECSQTMGHDKMYWYQQDPGMELHLIHYSYGVNSTEKGDLSSESTVSRIRTEHFPLTLESARPSHTSQYLCANSEYGRLDNEQFFGPGTRLTVL.

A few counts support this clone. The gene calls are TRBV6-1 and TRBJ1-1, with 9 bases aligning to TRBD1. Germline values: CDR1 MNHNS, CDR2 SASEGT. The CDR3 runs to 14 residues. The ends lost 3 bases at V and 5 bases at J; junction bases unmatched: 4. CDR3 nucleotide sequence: TGTGCCAGCAGTGAGGGACAGGGAGGAACTGAAGCTTTCTTT. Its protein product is CASSEGQGGTEAFF.

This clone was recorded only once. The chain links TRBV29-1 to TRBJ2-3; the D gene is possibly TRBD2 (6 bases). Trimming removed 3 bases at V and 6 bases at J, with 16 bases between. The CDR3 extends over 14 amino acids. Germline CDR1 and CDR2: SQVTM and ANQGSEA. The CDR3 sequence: CSVDPGSGGDTQYF. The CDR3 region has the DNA TGCAGCGTTGACCCTGGGTCCGGAGGGGATACGCAGTATTTT.

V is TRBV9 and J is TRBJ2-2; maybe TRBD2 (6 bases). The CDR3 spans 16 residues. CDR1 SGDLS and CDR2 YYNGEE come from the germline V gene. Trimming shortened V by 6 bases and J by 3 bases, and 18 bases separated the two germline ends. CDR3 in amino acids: CASTLGTSGDTGELFF. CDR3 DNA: TGTGCCAGCACCCTCGGGACCTCGGGGGACACCGGGGAGCTGTTTTTT.

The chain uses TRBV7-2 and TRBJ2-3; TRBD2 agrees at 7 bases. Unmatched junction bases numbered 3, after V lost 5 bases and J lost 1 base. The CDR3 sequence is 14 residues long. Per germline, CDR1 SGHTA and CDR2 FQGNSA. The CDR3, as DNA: TGTGCCAGCAGCCCGAGCGGGGGCACAGATACGCAGTATTTT. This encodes CASSPSGGTDTQYF.

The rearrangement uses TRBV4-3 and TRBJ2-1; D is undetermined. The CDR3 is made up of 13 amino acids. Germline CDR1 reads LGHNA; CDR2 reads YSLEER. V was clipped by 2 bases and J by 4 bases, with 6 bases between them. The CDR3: CASSQPGYNEQFF. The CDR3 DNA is TGCGCCAGCAGCCAACCCGGGTACAATGAGCAGTTCTTC.

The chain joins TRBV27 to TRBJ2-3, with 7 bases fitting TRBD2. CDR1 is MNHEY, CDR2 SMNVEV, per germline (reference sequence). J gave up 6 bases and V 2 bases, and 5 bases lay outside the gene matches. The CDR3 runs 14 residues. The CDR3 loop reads CASSLRLASDTQYF. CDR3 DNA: TGTGCCAGCAGTTTAAGACTAGCTTCCGATACGCAGTATTTT.

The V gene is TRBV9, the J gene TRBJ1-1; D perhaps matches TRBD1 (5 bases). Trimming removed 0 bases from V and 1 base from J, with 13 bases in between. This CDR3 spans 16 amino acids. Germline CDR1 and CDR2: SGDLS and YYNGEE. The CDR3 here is CASSVDRGTANTEAFF. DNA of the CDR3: TGTGCCAGCAGCGTAGATCGGGGGACGGCGAACACTGAAGCTTTCTTT.